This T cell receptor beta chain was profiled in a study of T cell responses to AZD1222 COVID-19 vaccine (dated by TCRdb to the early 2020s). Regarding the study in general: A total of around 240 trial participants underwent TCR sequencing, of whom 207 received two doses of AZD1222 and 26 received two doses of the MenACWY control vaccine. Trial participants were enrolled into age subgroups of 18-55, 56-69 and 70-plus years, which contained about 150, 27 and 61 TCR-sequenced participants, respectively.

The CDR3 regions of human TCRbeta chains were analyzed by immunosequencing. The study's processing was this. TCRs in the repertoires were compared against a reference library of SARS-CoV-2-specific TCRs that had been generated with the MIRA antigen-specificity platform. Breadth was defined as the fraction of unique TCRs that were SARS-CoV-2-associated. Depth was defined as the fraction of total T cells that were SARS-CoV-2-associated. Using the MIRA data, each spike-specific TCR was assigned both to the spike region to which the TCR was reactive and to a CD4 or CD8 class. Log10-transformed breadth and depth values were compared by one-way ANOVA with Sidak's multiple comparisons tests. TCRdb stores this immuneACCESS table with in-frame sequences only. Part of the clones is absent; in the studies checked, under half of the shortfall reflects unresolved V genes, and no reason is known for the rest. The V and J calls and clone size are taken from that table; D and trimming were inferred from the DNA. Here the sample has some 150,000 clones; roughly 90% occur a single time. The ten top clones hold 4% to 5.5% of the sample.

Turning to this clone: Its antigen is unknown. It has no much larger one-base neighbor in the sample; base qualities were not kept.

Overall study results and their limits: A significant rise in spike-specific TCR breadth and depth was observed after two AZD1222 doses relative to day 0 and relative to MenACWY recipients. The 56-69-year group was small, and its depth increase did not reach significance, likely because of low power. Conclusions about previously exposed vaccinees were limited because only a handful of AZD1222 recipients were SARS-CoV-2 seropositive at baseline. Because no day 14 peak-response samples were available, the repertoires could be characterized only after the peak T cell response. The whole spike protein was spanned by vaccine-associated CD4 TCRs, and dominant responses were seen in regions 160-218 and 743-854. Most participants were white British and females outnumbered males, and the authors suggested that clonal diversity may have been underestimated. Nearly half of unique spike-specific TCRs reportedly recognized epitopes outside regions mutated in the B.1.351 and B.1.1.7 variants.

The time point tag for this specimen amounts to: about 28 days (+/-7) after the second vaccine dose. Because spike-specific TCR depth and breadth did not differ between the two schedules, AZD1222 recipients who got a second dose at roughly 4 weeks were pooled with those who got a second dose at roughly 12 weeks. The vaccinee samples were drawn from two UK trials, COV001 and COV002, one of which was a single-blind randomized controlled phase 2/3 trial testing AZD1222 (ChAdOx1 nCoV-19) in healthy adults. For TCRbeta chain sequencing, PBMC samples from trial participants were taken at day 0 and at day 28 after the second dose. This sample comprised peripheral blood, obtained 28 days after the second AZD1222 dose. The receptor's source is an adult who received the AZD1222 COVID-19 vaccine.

The CDR3 is CASSPLAYNSPLHF. The DNA sequence is given as TGTGCCAGCAGCCCCCTGGCCTATAATTCACCCCTCCACTTT. The chain is made from TRBV14 and TRBJ1-6; the D gene lacks a confident call. Counted from cysteine to phenylalanine, this CDR3 has 14 amino acids. Here the CDR3 DNA is all that survives: 42 bases in frame from base 1. The germline V gene yields SGHDN for CDR1 and FVKESK for CDR2. V is cut by 4 bases and J by 2 bases, and the space between the germline ends is 6 bases.